This T cell receptor beta chain originates from a study of immune evolution from preneoplasia to lung adenocarcinoma. The CDR3 length is 12 residues. The V gene end was trimmed by 5 bases and the J gene end by 3 bases; junction bases not matched to a gene: 0. Germline V gives CDR1 MGHDK, CDR2 SYGVNS. Remarks on this clone: Its target is not known.

After pathologic assessment, macro-dissection selected premalignant or tumor cells for extraction. Only in-frame clones appear in the TCRdb table, and some are missing; sequencing was by immunoSEQ multiplex PCR. This sample carries 6,500 to 7,500 clones, 75% to 85% of them seen once, and the ten largest clones take roughly 8%. The study, taken as a whole, reports: Later-stage lesions appeared to have more T cells, more diversity, less clonality. Top clone share appeared to fall from AAH through AIS, MIA, adenocarcinoma.

The receptor was isolated from a person in their 70s with lung adenocarcinoma. Sequenced sample: FFPE minimally invasive lung adenocarcinoma tissue. This chain connects TRBV25-1 to TRBJ1-2, with 7 bases fitting TRBD1. The CDR3 DNA reads as TGTGCCAGCAGTCAGGGGGACTATGGCTACACCTTC. It codes for CASSQGDYGYTF.